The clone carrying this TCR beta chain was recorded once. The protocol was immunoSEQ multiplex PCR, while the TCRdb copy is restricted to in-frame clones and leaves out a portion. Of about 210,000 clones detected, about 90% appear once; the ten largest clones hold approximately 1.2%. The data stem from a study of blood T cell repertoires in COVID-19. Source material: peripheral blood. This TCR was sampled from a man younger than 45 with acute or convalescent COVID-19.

For the CDR3, the DNA is TGCGCCAGCAGCCAAGATAAAGGACTAGCGGGAGTGGGGTACGAGCAGTACTTC. Residues: CASSQDKGLAGVGYEQYF. This chain uses TRBV4-1 with TRBJ2-7; 13 bases line up with TRBD2. Germline assignment: CDR1 MGHRA and CDR2 YSYEKL. The CDR3 is 18 residues long. V lost 0 bases to trimming and J lost 4 bases; unmatched junction nucleotides: 9.